Reported below is one T cell receptor beta chain. The sample belongs to a study of blood T cell repertoires in COVID-19. Turning to the study itself: In each case, the material was cDNA or gDNA derived from T cells, B-cell-depleted T cells, or PBMCs.

Source study methods: Amplification of reference gene primers provided the estimated nucleated cell counts. Produced via immunoSEQ multiplex PCR; TCRdb's table is partial and in-frame only. That table is the source of V, J and clone size, and D and trimming were worked out from the DNA. The table records about 150,000 clones, about 79% of them present only once. This CDR3 region has 14 residues. CDR1 SGHNT and CDR2 YYREEE come from the germline V gene (reference sequence). Trimming at V came to 4 bases and at J to 0 bases, leaving 3 bases not matched to a gene. The TCR was taken from a woman in her 50s in a cohort sampled during active or convalescent COVID-19. Material: peripheral blood. The genes are TRBV5-4 and TRBJ2-7; 8 nucleotides line up with TRBD1. The CDR3, as DNA: TGTGCCAGCAGCCAGGACAGGGCCTCCTACGAGCAGTACTTC. This codes for CASSQDRASYEQYF. Looking up the rest from reference TRBV5-4 and TRBJ2-7 gives the full variable domain: ETGVTQSPTHLIKTRGQQVTLRCSSQSGHNTVSWYQQALGQGPQFIFQYYREEENGRGNFPPRFSGLQFPNYSSELNVNALELDDSALYLCASSQDRASYEQYFGPGTRLTVT.